This passage covers 5 T cell receptor beta chains from one sample sequenced in a study of yellow fever vaccine responses in identical twins. Via MiXCR, TCRdb re-called the RT-PCR reads, giving one row per CDR3 protein. The repertoire has around 20,000 distinct CDR3 sequences, 55% to 70% of them found once; the top ten carry 2.2%. Material: T cells from blood (PBMCs), unsorted or a sorted subset (not recorded which), obtained before or after yellow fever vaccination (not recorded which). The source is a woman between 18 and 29 years old who received the yellow fever vaccine.

The chain recombines TRBV5-4 with TRBJ2-5, with 12 bases lining up with TRBD2. Trimming cost V 0 bases and J 5 bases; bases outside gene matches: 5. Germline V gene lookup returns CDR1 SGHNT and CDR2 YYREEE (reference sequence). The CDR3 spans 16 residues. The CDR3 is CASSLGLAGGSETQYF. The CDR3 nucleotides read TGTGCCAGCAGCTTGGGTCTAGCGGGGGGGTCCGAGACCCAGTACTTC.

V usage is TRBV28 and J usage is TRBJ2-1; D is perhaps TRBD1 or TRBD2 (5 bases each). V shed 5 bases and J shed 12 bases, with 14 bases lying between them. CDR3 size: 12 residues. CDR1 is MDHEN and CDR2 is SYDVKM in the germline V gene. Here the CDR3 DNA reads TGTGCCAGCAGTCCCCAGGGACGCGGGCAGTTCTTC. This sequence encodes CASSPQGRGQFF. Drawing the rest from reference TRBV28 and TRBJ2-1, the complete variable domain is DVKVTQSSRYLVKRTGEKVFLECVQDMDHENMFWYRQDPGLGLRLIYFSYDVKMKEKGDIPEGYSVSREKKERFSLILESASTNQTSMYLCASSPQGRGQFFGPGTRLTVL.

The V and J genes are TRBV5-1 and TRBJ2-7; D call uncertain. V lost 2 bases, J lost 4 bases, and 19 bases lay in between. CDR1 and CDR2 (germline): SGHRS, YFSETQ. This CDR3 region has 16 residues. CDR3 loop: CASSLLGPVISYEQYF. DNA of the CDR3: TGCGCCAGCAGCTTACTTGGCCCAGTCATCTCTTACGAGCAGTACTTC.

The chain carries TRBV4-1 and TRBJ2-1, with 9 nucleotides matching TRBD2. CDR1 and CDR2 from the germline V gene are MGHRA and YSYEKL. CDR3 length: 15 residues. With 0 bases clipped from V and 14 bases from J, the junction kept 11 bases outside the gene matches. The CDR3 sequence: CASSQDGWLAGYKFF. The CDR3 region has the DNA TGCGCCAGCAGCCAAGATGGATGGCTAGCGGGATATAAGTTCTTC.

This chain connects TRBV10-1 to TRBJ1-1; possible D gene TRBD1, 5 bases. CDR3 length: 15 residues. Trimming left V 4 bases short and J 4 bases short, with 16 bases between. Germline-derived CDR1 and CDR2 are WNHNN and SYGVQD (reference sequence). The CDR3 coding sequence is TGCGCCAGCAGTGCCGGCCCCAGGGAGGTCACTGAAGCTTTCTTT. Translation gives CASSAGPREVTEAFF.